Described below is a single T cell receptor (beta chain) sequence and its context. The method was immunoSEQ multiplex PCR; TCRdb's version includes in-frame clones alone and lacks a portion of them. The table lists about 2.2 million clones, more than 85% of them singletons. The data were obtained in a study of shared clonotypes between healthy human individuals. Naive CD8 cells lacked CD45RO, underwent positive selection for CCR7 and left out terminally differentiated effector memory CD45RA+ cells. The source is a man aged 18 to 35 in good health. Some clones in this sample may be carry-over from other donors' samples. Sequencing was carried out using naive CD8+ T cells from PBMCs.

The CDR3 here is CASSPPTAEQFF. The DNA for the CDR3 is TGTGCCAGCAGTCCACCGACAGCGGAGCAGTTCTTC. The chain employs TRBV6-6 and TRBJ2-1; D may be TRBD1 (5 bases). CDR1 is MNHNY, CDR2 SVGAGI, per germline (reference sequence). Trimming cost V 5 bases and J 10 bases, with 12 bases left between them. The CDR3 is 12 amino acids.